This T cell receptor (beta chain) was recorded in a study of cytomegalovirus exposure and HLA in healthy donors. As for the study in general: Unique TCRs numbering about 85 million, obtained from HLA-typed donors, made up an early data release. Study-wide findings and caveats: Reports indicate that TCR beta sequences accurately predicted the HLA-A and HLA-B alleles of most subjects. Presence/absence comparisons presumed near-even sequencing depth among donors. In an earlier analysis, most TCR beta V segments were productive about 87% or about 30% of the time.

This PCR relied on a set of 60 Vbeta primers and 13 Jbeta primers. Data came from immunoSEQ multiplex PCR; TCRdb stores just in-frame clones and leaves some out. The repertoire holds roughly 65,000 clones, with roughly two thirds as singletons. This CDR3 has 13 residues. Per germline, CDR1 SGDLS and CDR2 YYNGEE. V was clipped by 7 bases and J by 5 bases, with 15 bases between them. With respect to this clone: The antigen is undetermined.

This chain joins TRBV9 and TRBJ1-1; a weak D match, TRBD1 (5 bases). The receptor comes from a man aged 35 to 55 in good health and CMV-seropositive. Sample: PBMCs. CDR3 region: CASALGPGTEAFF. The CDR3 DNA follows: TGTGCCAGCGCCCTGGGGCCTGGGACTGAAGCTTTCTTT.